These T cell receptor beta chains were read from a single sample in a study of blood T cell repertoires in COVID-19. Profiled with immunoSEQ multiplex PCR; TCRdb holds only in-frame clones, not every one. The sample records about 170,000 clones, around 82% being singletons. The sequencing input was peripheral blood. Receptors were obtained from a man between 65 and 79 years old with active or convalescent COVID-19. Each CDR3 is given with its conserved first and last residue. A D gene is named only where the DNA matches it firmly. Clone size is shown for a subset of rows, as once, few, many or a class of expanded clone.

d_gene,v_gene,j_gene,abundance,CDR3aa,CDR3nt
NA,TRBV6-2/TRBV6-3,TRBJ2-7,many,CASSYAGSYEQYF,TGTGCCAGCAGTTATGCGGGGTCCTACGAGCAGTACTTC
TRBD1,TRBV20-1,TRBJ2-7,NA,CSASRLQGIGGEQYF,TGCAGTGCTAGTAGGCTACAGGGGATAGGAGGCGAGCAGTACTTC
NA,TRBV5-1,TRBJ1-1,NA,CASSFGRGARGPEAFF,TGCGCCAGCAGCTTTGGTCGGGGGGCCCGGGGACCTGAAGCTTTCTTT
TRBD1,TRBV7-2,TRBJ1-5,NA,CASSLRGRVSNQPQHF,TGTGCCAGCAGCTTAAGGGGGCGCGTGAGCAATCAGCCCCAGCATTTT
NA,TRBV3-1/TRBV3-2,TRBJ2-7,NA,CASSITGLKAYEQYF,TGTGCCAGCAGCATAACGGGACTGAAAGCCTACGAGCAGTACTTC
TRBD1,TRBV9,TRBJ1-1,NA,CASSPSAGQGREAFF,TGTGCCAGCAGCCCATCGGCCGGACAGGGCCGAGAAGCTTTCTTT
NA,TRBV9,TRBJ2-3,NA,CASSARGGESTDTQYF,TGTGCCAGCAGCGCTCGGGGCGGGGAGAGCACAGATACGCAGTATTTT
NA,TRBV6-2/TRBV6-3,TRBJ2-2,NA,CASTPPGGRYTGELFF,TGTGCCAGCACCCCCCCCGGGGGTCGTTACACCGGGGAGCTGTTTTTT
NA,TRBV6-5,TRBJ1-2,NA,CASTRPGGLFYGYTF,TGTGCCAGCACCCGTCCGGGGGGGCTGTTCTATGGCTACACCTTC
TRBD1,TRBV12-3/TRBV12-4,TRBJ2-7,NA,CASSAGTVYEQYF,TGTGCCAGCAGTGCCGGGACAGTCTACGAGCAGTACTTC
TRBD1,TRBV12-5,TRBJ2-2,NA,CASGLLPDRGGTGELFF,TGTGCTAGTGGTTTGCTCCCGGACAGGGGAGGAACCGGGGAGCTGTTTTTT
NA,TRBV9,TRBJ1-4,NA,CASSPQGGGNLEKLFF,TGTGCCAGCAGCCCGCAGGGCGGGGGGAATTTAGAAAAACTGTTTTTT
TRBD1,TRBV28,TRBJ1-2,NA,CASTGQLNYGYTF,TGTGCCAGCACGGGACAGCTAAACTATGGCTACACCTTC
NA,TRBV13,TRBJ1-2,NA,CASSLRRTGHTF,TGTGCCAGCAGCCTCAGGCGAACAGGACACACCTTC
NA,TRBV6-5,TRBJ1-5,once,CASSYDDKPNQPQHF,TGTGCCAGCAGTTACGACGACAAGCCCAATCAGCCCCAGCATTTT
TRBD2,TRBV4-3,TRBJ2-1,NA,CASSRHGLAGDGAYNEQFF,TGCGCCAGCAGCCGTCACGGACTAGCGGGAGACGGGGCCTACAATGAGCAGTTCTTC
NA,TRBV6-6,TRBJ1-6,once,CASSPTGYSYNSPLHF,TGTGCCAGCAGTCCGACAGGCTACTCCTATAATTCACCCCTCCACTTT
NA,TRBV5-1,TRBJ2-1,few,CASISGESYNEQFF,TGCGCCAGCATTTCGGGAGAATCCTACAATGAGCAGTTCTTC
NA,TRBV18,TRBJ2-3,NA,CASSPPLTTDTQYF,TGTGCCAGCTCACCACCTCTAACCACAGATACGCAGTATTTT
TRBD1,TRBV19,TRBJ2-1,NA,CASNPTRYRGRREQFF,TGTGCCAGTAACCCCACTAGGTACAGGGGCCGCCGTGAGCAGTTCTTC
TRBD1,TRBV10-3,TRBJ1-2,NA,CAISDHGQGDGYTF,TGTGCCATCAGTGACCACGGACAGGGGGATGGCTACACCTTC
NA,TRBV28,TRBJ1-5,NA,CASLPDSPLSNQPQHF,TGTGCCAGCTTACCTGACAGTCCCCTTAGTAATCAGCCCCAGCATTTT
TRBD1,TRBV28,TRBJ1-6,NA,CASKLRDSLNSPLHF,TGTGCCAGCAAATTACGGGACAGCCTTAATTCACCCCTCCACTTT
TRBD1,TRBV6-1,TRBJ1-1,NA,CASREDRGLNTEAFF,TGTGCCAGCAGGGAAGACAGGGGTCTAAACACTGAAGCTTTCTTT
NA,TRBV10-3,TRBJ1-4,NA,CAISEAGNNEKLFF,TGTGCCATCAGTGAGGCGGGGAATAATGAAAAACTGTTTTTT
NA,TRBV4-1,TRBJ1-5,NA,CASSQDLGGRFDQPQHF,TGCGCCAGCAGCCAAGATCTGGGGGGGCGCTTCGATCAGCCCCAGCATTTT
TRBD2,TRBV2,TRBJ2-1,few,CASSGPPGTTLGEQFF,TGTGCCAGCAGTGGCCCGCCAGGGACTACCCTCGGAGAGCAGTTCTTC
TRBD1,TRBV29-1,TRBJ1-1,NA,CSVGALDRGRSIEAFF,TGCAGCGTTGGGGCTTTGGACAGGGGCCGAAGTATTGAAGCTTTCTTT
NA,TRBV2,TRBJ1-2,few,CASSVRVVGYGYTF,TGTGCCAGCAGTGTGAGGGTTGTGGGCTATGGCTACACCTTC
NA,TRBV6-2/TRBV6-3,TRBJ2-7,few,CASSNSGFQGQRF,TGTGCCAGCAGTAATTCCGGGTTTCAGGGCCAAAGGTTC
NA,TRBV5-5,TRBJ1-5,NA,CASSLGLEQGQPQHF,TGTGCCAGCAGCTTAGGACTAGAACAAGGCCAGCCCCAGCATTTT
NA,TRBV4-3,TRBJ2-7,NA,CASSQDPQLGEQYF,TGCGCCAGCAGCCAAGATCCACAGTTGGGCGAGCAGTACTTC
NA,TRBV5-1,TRBJ1-2,NA,CASSLQTSDYGYTF,TGCGCCAGCAGCTTACAGACCTCTGACTATGGCTACACCTTC
TRBD2,TRBV5-1,TRBJ2-1,NA,CASRSSSGMEDEQFF,TGCGCCAGCAGATCTTCTAGCGGGATGGAAGATGAGCAGTTCTTC
NA,TRBV5-1,TRBJ1-2,NA,CASTRGDSFPLGYTF,TGCGCCAGCACTCGGGGGGACTCATTTCCCCTAGGCTACACCTTC
NA,TRBV19,TRBJ2-3,NA,CASSPYSPDTQYF,TGTGCCAGTAGTCCCTACTCACCAGATACGCAGTATTTT
NA,TRBV30,TRBJ2-6,NA,CAWSPGASGANVLTF,TGTGCCTGGAGTCCAGGGGCATCTGGGGCCAACGTCCTGACTTTC
NA,TRBV4-1,TRBJ1-3,NA,CASSLTGTSSGNTIYF,TGCGCCAGCAGCCTGACCGGGACATCGTCTGGAAACACCATATATTTT
NA,TRBV28,TRBJ1-1,NA,CASSPAAATARMTEAFF,TGTGCCAGCAGTCCCGCCGCCGCCACCGCGAGGATGACTGAAGCTTTCTTT
NA,TRBV9,TRBJ2-7,NA,CASSSTTDSYEQYF,TGTGCCAGCAGCTCAACGACAGACTCCTACGAGCAGTACTTC
NA,TRBV30,TRBJ1-4,NA,CAWSSGFATNEKLFF,TGTGCCTGGAGTTCAGGGTTTGCAACTAATGAAAAACTGTTTTTT
TRBD1,TRBV5-1,TRBJ1-3,NA,CASSYGQGQRNTIYF,TGCGCCAGCAGCTACGGACAGGGACAGCGGAACACCATATATTTT
TRBD2,TRBV29-1,TRBJ2-1,NA,CSVVPETSGYNEQFF,TGCAGCGTTGTCCCAGAGACTAGCGGATACAATGAGCAGTTCTTC
TRBD1,TRBV6-2/TRBV6-3,TRBJ1-5,NA,CASSYSQGVKGPQHF,TGTGCCAGCAGTTACTCGCAGGGGGTAAAGGGGCCCCAGCATTTT